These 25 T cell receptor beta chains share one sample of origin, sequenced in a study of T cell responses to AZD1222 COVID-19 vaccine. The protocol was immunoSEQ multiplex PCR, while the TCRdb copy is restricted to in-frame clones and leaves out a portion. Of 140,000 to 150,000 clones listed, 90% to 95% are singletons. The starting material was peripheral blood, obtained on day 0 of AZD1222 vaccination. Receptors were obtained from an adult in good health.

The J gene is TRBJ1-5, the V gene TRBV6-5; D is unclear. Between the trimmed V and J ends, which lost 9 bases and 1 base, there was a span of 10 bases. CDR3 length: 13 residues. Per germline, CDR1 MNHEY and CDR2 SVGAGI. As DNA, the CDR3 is TGTGCCAGTGCCATGGAAAGCAATCAGCCCCAGCATTTT. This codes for CASAMESNQPQHF.

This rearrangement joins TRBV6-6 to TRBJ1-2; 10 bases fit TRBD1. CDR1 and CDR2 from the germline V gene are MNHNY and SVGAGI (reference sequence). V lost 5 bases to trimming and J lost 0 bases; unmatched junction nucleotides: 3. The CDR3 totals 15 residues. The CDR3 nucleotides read TGTGCCAGCAGTGGGGGGACAGGGGCTAACTATGGCTACACCTTC. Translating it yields CASSGGTGANYGYTF.

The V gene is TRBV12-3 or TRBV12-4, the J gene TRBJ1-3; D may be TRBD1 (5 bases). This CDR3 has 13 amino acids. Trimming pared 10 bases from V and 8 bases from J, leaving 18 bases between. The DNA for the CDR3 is TGTGCCACCTCGGGGACTCTCCGGGACACCATATATTTT. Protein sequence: CATSGTLRDTIYF.

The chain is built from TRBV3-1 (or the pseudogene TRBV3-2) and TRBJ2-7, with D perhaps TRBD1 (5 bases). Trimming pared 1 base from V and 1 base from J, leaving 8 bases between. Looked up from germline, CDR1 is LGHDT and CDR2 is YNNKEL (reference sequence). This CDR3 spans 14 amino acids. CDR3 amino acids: CASSQADSSYEQYF. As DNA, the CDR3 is TGTGCCAGCAGCCAAGCAGACAGTTCCTACGAGCAGTACTTC.

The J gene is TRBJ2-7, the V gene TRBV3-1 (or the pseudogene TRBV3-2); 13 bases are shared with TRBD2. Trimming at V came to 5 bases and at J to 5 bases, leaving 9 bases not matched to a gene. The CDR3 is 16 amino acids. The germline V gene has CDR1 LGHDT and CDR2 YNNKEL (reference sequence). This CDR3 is CASSSGLAGFGDEQYF. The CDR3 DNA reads TGTGCCAGCAGCTCGGGACTAGCGGGGTTCGGGGACGAGCAGTACTTC.

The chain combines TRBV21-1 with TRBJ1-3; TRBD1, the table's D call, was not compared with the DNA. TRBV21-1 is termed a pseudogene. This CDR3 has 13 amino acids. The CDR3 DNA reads TGTGCCAGCACAGGTGATTGCGGAAACACCATATATTTT. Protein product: CASTGDCGNTIYF.

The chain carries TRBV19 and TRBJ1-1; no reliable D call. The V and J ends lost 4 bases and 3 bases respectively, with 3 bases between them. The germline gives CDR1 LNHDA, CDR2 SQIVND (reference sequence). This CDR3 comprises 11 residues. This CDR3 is CASSTYTEAFF. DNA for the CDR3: TGTGCCAGTAGTACGTACACTGAAGCTTTCTTT.

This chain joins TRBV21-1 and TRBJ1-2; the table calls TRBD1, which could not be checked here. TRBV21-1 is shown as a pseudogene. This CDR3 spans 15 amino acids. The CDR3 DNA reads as TGTGCCAGGATATCCTGGACACTTTCTAACTATGGCTACACCTTC. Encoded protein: CARISWTLSNYGYTF.

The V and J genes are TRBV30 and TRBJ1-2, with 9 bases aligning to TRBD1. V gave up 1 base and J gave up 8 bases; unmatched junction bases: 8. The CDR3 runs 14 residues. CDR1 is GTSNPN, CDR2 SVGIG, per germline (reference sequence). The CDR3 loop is CAWSASYRGLGYTF. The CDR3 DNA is TGTGCCTGGAGTGCGAGTTACAGGGGGCTCGGCTACACCTTC.

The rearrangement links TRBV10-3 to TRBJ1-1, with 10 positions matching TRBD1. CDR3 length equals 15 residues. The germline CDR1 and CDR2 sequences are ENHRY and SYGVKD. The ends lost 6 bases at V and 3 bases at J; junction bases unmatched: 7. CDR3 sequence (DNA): TGTGCCATCAGCCGACAGGGGGCGACGGACACTGAAGCTTTCTTT. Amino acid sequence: CAISRQGATDTEAFF.

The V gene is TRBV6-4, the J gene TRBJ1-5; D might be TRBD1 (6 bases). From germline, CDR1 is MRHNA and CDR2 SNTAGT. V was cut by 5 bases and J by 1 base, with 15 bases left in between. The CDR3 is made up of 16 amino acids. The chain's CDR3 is CASSPQGGHSNQPQHF. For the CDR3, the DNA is TGTGCCAGCAGTCCACAAGGGGGGCACAGCAATCAGCCCCAGCATTTT.

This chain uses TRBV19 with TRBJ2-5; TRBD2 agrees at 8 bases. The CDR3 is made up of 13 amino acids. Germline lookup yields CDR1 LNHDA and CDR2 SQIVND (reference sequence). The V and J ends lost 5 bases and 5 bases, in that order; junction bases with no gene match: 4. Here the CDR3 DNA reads TGTGCCAGTAGTCCTCCGGGAGGGGAGACCCAGTACTTC. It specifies CASSPPGGETQYF.

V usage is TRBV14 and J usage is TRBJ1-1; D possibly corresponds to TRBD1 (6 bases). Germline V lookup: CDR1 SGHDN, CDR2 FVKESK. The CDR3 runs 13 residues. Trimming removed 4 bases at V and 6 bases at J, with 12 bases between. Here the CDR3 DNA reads TGTGCCAGCAGCCTGACAGGTGGGGCTGAAGCTTTCTTT. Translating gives CASSLTGGAEAFF. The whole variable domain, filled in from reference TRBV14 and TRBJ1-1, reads EAGVTQFPSHSVIEKGQTVTLRCDPISGHDNLYWYRRVMGKEIKFLLHFVKESKQDESGMPNNRFLAERTGGTYSTLKVQPAELEDSGVYFCASSLTGGAEAFFGQGTRLTVV.

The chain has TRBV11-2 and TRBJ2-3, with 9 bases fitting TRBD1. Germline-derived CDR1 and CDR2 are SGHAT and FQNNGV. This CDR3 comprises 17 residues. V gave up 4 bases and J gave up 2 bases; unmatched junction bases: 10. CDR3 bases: TGTGCCAGCAGCTCGAGTGGGACAGGGTCCCCCACAGATACGCAGTATTTT. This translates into CASSSSGTGSPTDTQYF.

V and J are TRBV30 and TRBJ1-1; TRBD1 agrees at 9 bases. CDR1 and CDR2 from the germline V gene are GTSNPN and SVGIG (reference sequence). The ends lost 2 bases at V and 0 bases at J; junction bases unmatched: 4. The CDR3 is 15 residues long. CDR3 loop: CAWSTRDRVNTEAFF. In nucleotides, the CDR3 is TGTGCCTGGAGTACCCGGGACAGGGTGAACACTGAAGCTTTCTTT.

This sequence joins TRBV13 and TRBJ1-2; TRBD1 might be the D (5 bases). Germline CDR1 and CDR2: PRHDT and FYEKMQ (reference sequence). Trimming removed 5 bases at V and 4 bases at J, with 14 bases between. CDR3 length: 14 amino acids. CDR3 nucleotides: TGTGCCAGCAGCCCACTGGGGCTGGGCTATGGCTACACCTTC. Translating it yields CASSPLGLGYGYTF.

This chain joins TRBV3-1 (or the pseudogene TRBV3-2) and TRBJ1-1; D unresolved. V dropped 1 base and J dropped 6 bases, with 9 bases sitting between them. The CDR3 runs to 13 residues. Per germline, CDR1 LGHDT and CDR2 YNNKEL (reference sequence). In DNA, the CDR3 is TGTGCCAGCAGCCAAGGAGGTGGTCCTGAAGCTTTCTTT. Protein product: CASSQGGGPEAFF.

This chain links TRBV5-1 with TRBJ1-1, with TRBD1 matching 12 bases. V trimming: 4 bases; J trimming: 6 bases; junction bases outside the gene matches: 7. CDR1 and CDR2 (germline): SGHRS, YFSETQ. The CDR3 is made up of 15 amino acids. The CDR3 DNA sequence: TGCGCCAGCAGCAGTAGGGACAGGGGGCCGCCTGAAGCTTTCTTT. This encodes CASSSRDRGPPEAFF.

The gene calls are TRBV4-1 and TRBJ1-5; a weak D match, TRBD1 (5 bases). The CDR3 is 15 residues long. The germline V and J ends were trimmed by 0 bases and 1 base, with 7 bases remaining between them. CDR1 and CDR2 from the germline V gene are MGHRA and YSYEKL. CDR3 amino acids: CASSQDRGSNQPQHF. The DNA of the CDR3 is TGCGCCAGCAGCCAAGATCGGGGCAGCAATCAGCCCCAGCATTTT.

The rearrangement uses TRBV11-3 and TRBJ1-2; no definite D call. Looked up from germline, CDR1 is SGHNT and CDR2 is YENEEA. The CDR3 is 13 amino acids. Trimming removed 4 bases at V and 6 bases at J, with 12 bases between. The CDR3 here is CASSSGLGHGYTF. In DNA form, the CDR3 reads TGTGCCAGCAGCTCCGGCCTCGGGCATGGCTACACCTTC.

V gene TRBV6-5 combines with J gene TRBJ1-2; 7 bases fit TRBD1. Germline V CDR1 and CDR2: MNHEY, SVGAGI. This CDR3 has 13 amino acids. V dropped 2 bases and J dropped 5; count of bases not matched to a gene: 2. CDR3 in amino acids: CASSYGTEYGYTF. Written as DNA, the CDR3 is TGTGCCAGCAGTTACGGGACAGAGTATGGCTACACCTTC.

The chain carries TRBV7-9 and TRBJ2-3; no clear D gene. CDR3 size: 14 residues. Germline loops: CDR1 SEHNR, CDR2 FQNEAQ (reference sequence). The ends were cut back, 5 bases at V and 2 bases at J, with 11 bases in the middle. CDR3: CASSPLGPTDTQYF. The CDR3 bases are TGTGCCAGCAGCCCCCTTGGGCCCACAGATACGCAGTATTTT. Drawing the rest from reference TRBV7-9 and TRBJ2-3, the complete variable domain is DTGVSQNPRHKITKRGQNVTFRCDPISEHNRLYWYRQTLGQGPEFLTYFQNEAQLEKSRLLSDRFSAERPKGSFSTLEIQRTEQGDSAMYLCASSPLGPTDTQYFGPGTRLTVL.

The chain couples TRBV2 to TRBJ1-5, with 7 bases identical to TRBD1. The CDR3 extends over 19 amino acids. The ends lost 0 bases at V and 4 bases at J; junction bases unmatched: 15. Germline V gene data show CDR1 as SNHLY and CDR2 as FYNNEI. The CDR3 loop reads CASSEALREHRGWNQPQHF. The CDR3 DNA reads TGTGCCAGCAGTGAAGCGCTTCGGGAGCACAGGGGCTGGAATCAGCCCCAGCATTTT. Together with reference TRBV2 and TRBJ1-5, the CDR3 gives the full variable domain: EPEVTQTPSHQVTQMGQEVILRCVPISNHLYFYWYRQILGQKVEFLVSFYNNEISEKSEIFDDQFSVERPDGSNFTLKIRSTKLEDSAMYFCASSEALREHRGWNQPQHFGDGTRLSIL.

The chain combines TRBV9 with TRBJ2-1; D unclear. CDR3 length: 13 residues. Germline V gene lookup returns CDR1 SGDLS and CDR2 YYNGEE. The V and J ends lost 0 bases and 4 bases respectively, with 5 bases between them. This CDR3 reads CASSVVGYNEQFF. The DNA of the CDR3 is TGTGCCAGCAGCGTAGTCGGTTACAATGAGCAGTTCTTC.

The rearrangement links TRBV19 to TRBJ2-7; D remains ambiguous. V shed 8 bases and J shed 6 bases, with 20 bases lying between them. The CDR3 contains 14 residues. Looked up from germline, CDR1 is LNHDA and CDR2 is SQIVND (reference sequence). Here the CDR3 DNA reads TGTGCCAGTGTCCAACCAAGCAGTGACCCCGAGCAGTACTTC. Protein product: CASVQPSSDPEQYF.